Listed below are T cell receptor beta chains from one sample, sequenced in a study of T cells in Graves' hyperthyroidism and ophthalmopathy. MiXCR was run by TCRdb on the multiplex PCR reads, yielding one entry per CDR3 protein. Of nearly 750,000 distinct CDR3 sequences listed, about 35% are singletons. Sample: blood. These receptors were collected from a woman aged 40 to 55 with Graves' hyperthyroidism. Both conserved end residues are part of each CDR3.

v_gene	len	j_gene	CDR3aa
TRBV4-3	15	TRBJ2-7	CASSQDGGGSGEQYF
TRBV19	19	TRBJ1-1	CASSIVWNRNKHRNTEAFF
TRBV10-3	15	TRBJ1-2	CAISESRQNNYGYTF
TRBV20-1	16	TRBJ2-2	CSARLTLAANTGELFF
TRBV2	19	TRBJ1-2	CASKDAIGGRGDRGHGYTF
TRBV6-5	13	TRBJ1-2	CASSPTTGSGYTF
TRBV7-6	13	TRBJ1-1	CASSQVVAAGAFF
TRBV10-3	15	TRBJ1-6	CAISTGTSGNSPLHF
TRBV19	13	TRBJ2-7	CASSMAGGGEQYF
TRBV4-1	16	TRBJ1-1	CASSPLPGQVNTEAFF
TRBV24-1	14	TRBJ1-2	CATSADRGGYGYTF
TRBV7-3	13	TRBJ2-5	CASSLMQGETQYF
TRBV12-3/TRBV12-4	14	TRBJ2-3	CASSLGGVTDTQYF
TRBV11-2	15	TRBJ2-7	CANSLSWRASYEQYF
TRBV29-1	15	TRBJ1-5	CSVTTGTAIDQPQHF
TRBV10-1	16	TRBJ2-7	CASSDPSGTGSYEQYF
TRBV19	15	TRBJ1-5	CASRNGATSNQPQHF
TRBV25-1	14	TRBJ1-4	CASSYRGGGEKLFF
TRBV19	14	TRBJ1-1	CASSIGQGSTEAFF
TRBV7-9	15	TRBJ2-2	CASKGARENTGELFF
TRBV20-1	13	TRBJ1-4	CSASRPEDEKLFF
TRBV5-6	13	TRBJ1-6	CASSLGQASPLHF
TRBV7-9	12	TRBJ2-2	CASSVTTGELFF
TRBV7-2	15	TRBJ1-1	CASSRFLTGRDEAFF
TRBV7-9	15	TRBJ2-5	CASSYSGGATETQYF
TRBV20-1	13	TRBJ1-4	CSATRGLNEKLFF
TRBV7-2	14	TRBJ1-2	CASSLQTARYGYTF
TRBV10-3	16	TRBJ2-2	CASSGDREYSSGELFF
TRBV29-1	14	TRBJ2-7	CSVSTRLDGYEQYF